This TCR beta chain was documented in a study of blood T cell repertoires in COVID-19. Study at large: Specimens from acute and convalescent COVID-19 originated in the United States, Italy and Spain.

Individuals aged roughly 18 to 90 years were recruited from approximately 24 US areas. Which cohort a participant joined came from the clinical history participants gave. The CDR3 covers 13 residues. The germline CDR1 and CDR2 sequences are SGHAT and FQNNGV. The J segment lost 6 bases and the V segment lost 4 bases, leaving 3 bases of the junction unmatched. The protocol was immunoSEQ multiplex PCR, while the TCRdb copy is restricted to in-frame clones and leaves out a portion. The sample shows approximately 230,000 clones, approximately 90% of them seen only once. Sequencing was done on a sample of PBMCs or T cells enriched from blood (not recorded which). This chain connects TRBV11-2 to TRBJ1-1; 9 bases match TRBD1. The source of this sequence is a woman aged 30 to 39 with acute COVID-19. The CDR3 loop is CASSWDRVPEAFF. The CDR3 DNA reads TGTGCCAGCAGCTGGGACAGGGTCCCTGAAGCTTTCTTT.